Listed below are T cell receptor beta chains from one sample, sequenced in a study of T cell responses to AZD1222 COVID-19 vaccine. Generated by immunoSEQ multiplex PCR, the TCRdb table keeps only in-frame clones and is missing some. Of about 110,000 clones in the sample, 92% were seen once. Sequencing used peripheral blood, obtained on day 0 of AZD1222 vaccination. These receptors came from an adult in good health. Both conserved end residues are part of each CDR3. Fields, in order: V gene, clone size, D gene, J gene, CDR3 protein, CDR3 DNA. A D gene is named only where the DNA matches it firmly. The size field is filled for only some rows; it gives once, few, many or a size class.

>TRBV27|NA|NA|TRBJ2-7
CASSIGVLGEQYF
TGTGCCAGCAGTATAGGGGTCCTAGGAGAGCAGTACTTC
>TRBV5-4|NA|TRBD2|TRBJ2-5
CASSIAGLAGGKETQYF
TGTGCCAGCAGCATAGCGGGACTAGCGGGGGGTAAAGAGACCCAGTACTTC
>TRBV12-3/TRBV12-4|NA|TRBD1|TRBJ2-1
CASSLRTGNEQFF
TGTGCCAGCAGCTTAAGGACAGGCAATGAGCAGTTCTTC
>TRBV20-1|NA|NA|TRBJ1-1
CSVLITRDAFF
TGCAGTGTCTTAATAACCAGGGACGCTTTCTTT
>TRBV9|NA|NA|TRBJ1-3
CASSSVRSGNTIYF
TGTGCCAGCTCTAGCGTCCGATCTGGAAACACCATATATTTT
>TRBV19|NA|NA|TRBJ1-2
CASSITRVDGYTF
TGTGCCAGTAGTATTACCAGGGTGGATGGCTACACCTTC
>TRBV24-1|NA|NA|TRBJ1-5
CATSAPGWSQPQHF
TGTGCCACCAGTGCGCCAGGGTGGAGTCAGCCCCAGCATTTT
>TRBV27|NA|NA|TRBJ1-5
CASSLLVEAPPHF
TGTGCCAGCAGTTTATTAGTCGAGGCACCTCCGCATTTT
>TRBV19|once|NA|TRBJ1-5
CASGQNQPQHF
TGTGCCAGTGGACAGAATCAGCCCCAGCATTTT
>TRBV7-2|NA|NA|TRBJ2-7
CASSLARYEQYF
TGTGCCAGCAGCTTAGCTCGCTACGAGCAGTACTTC
>TRBV6-4|NA|NA|TRBJ1-6
CASSPGWEYYNSPLHF
TGTGCCAGCAGTCCCGGGTGGGAGTACTATAATTCACCCCTCCACTTT
>TRBV28|NA|NA|TRBJ2-3
CASGTYSTDTQYF
TGTGCCAGCGGGACTTATAGCACAGATACGCAGTATTTT
>TRBV5-1|once|NA|TRBJ2-7
CASSLGDPIGYEQYF
TGCGCCAGCAGCTTGGGAGACCCGATTGGCTACGAGCAGTACTTC
>TRBV7-9|few|TRBD2|TRBJ2-7
CASRPGTSGLYEQYF
TGTGCCAGCAGACCCGGGACTAGCGGACTCTACGAGCAGTACTTC
>TRBV6-1|NA|TRBD2|TRBJ2-7
CASSEPSGGRYSEQYF
TGTGCCAGCAGTGAACCCTCGGGAGGACGGTACTCCGAGCAGTACTTC
>TRBV19|once|NA|TRBJ1-1
CASSPQTGHTEAFF
TGTGCCAGTAGTCCCCAGACAGGCCACACTGAAGCTTTCTTT
>TRBV18|NA|TRBD1|TRBJ1-1
CASSNRDRALTEAFF
TGTGCCAGCTCGAACCGAGACAGGGCATTAACTGAAGCTTTCTTT
>TRBV12-5|NA|NA|TRBJ2-2
CASTAQTGNANTGELFF
TGTGCTAGTACCGCACAAACAGGGAACGCGAACACCGGGGAGCTGTTTTTT
>TRBV5-1|NA|TRBD1|TRBJ2-7
CASSSQGYEQYF
TGCGCCAGCAGTTCACAGGGGTACGAGCAGTACTTC
>TRBV10-3|NA|NA|TRBJ2-3
CAISDLSGVKSKTDTQYF
TGTGCCATCAGTGATTTATCGGGGGTAAAGAGCAAGACAGATACGCAGTATTTT